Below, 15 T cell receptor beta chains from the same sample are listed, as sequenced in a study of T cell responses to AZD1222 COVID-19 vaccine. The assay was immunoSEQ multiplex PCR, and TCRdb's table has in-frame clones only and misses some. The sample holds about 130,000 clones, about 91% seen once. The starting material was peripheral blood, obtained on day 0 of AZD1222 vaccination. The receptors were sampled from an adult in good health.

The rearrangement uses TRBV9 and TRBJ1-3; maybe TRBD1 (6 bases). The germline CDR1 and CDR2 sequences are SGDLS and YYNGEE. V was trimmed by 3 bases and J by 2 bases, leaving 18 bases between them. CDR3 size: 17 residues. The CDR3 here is CASSGGEGDNAGNTIYF. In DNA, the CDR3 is TGTGCCAGCAGCGGGGGAGAGGGGGACAACGCTGGAAACACCATATATTTT.

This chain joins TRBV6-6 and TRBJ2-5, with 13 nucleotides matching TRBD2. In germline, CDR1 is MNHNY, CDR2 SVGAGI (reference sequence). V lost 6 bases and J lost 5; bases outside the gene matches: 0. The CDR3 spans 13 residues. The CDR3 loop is CASRTSGGETQYF. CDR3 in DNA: TGTGCCAGCAGGACTAGCGGGGGGGAGACCCAGTACTTC.

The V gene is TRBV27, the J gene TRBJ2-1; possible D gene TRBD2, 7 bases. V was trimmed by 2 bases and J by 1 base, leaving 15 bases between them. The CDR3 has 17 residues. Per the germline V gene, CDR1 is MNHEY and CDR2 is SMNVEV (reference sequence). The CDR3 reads CASSLPGGGGSYNEQFF. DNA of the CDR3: TGTGCCAGCAGTTTACCGGGGGGCGGAGGGTCCTACAATGAGCAGTTCTTC.

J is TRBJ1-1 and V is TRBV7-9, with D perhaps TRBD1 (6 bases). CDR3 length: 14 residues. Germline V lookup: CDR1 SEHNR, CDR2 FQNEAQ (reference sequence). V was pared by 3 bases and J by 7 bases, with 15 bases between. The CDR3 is CASSFGQQASEAFF. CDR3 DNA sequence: TGTGCCAGCAGCTTCGGACAGCAAGCCAGTGAAGCTTTCTTT.

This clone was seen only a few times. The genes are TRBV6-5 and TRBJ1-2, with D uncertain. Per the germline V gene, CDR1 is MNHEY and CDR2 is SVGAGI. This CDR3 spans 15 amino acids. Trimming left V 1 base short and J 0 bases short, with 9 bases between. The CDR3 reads CASSYLAPSNYGYTF. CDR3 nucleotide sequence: TGTGCCAGCAGTTACTTGGCACCCTCTAACTATGGCTACACCTTC.

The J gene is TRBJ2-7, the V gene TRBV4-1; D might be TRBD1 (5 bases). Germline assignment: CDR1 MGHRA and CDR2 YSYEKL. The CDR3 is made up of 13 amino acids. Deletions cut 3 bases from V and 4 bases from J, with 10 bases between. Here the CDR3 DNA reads TGCGCCAGCAGCCAGCCAACAGGTTACGAGCAGTACTTC. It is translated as CASSQPTGYEQYF.

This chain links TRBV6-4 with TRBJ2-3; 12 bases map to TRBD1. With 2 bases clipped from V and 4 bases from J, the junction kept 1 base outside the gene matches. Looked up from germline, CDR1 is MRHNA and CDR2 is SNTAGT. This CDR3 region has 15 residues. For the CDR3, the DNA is TGTGCCAGCAGTGACGGGACAGGGGGCGCAGATACGCAGTATTTT. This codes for CASSDGTGGADTQYF.

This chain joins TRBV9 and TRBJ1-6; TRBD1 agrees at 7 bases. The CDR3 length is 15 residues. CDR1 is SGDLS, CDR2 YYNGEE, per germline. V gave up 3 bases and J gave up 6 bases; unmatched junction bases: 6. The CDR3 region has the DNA TGTGCCAGCAGCGCAACAGGACAGGCTAATTCACCCCTCCACTTT. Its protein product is CASSATGQANSPLHF. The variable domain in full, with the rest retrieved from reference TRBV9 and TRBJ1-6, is DSGVTQTPKHLITATGQRVTLRCSPRSGDLSVYWYQQSLDQGLQFLIQYYNGEERAKGNILERFSAQQFPDLHSELNLSSLELGDSALYFCASSATGQANSPLHFGNGTRLTVT.

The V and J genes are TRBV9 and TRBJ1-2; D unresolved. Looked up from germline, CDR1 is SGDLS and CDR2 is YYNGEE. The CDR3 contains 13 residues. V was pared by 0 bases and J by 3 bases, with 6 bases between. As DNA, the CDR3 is TGTGCCAGCAGCGTAGGCGGGGACTATGGCTACACCTTC. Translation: CASSVGGDYGYTF.

Here the CDR3 DNA reads TGCGCCAGCAGCCCTAGCGGGGGGGGAGAGACCCAGTACTTC. It specifies CASSPSGGGETQYF. The V gene is TRBV4-1, the J gene TRBJ2-5, with 12 bases identical to TRBD2. CDR3 length equals 14 residues. The V gene's germline CDR1 is MGHRA and CDR2 YSYEKL. After removal of 4 bases from V and 4 bases from J, the junction contained 1 base not matched to a gene.

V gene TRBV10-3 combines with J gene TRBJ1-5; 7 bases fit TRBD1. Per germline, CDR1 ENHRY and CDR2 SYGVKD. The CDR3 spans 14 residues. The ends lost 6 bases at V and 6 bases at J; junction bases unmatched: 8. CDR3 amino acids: CAISSDRVGQPQHF. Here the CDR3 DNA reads TGTGCCATCAGCTCCGACAGGGTCGGTCAGCCCCAGCATTTT.

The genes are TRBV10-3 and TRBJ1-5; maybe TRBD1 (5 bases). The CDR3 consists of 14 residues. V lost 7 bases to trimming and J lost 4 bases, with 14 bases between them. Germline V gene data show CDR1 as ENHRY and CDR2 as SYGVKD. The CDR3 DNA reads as TGTGCCATCAAGGAGGGCAGGGAGAATCAGCCCCAGCATTTT. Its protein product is CAIKEGRENQPQHF.

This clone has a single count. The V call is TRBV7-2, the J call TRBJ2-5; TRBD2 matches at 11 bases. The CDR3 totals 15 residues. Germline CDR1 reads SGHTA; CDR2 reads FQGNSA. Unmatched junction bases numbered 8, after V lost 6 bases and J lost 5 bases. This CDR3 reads CASSQRLAGTETQYF. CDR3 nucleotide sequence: TGTGCCAGCAGTCAGAGACTAGCGGGGACTGAGACCCAGTACTTC.

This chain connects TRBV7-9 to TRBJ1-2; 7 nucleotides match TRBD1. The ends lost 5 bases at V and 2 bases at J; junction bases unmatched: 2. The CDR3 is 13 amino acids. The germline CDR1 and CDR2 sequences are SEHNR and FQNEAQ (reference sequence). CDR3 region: CASSATGNYGYTF. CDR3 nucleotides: TGTGCCAGCAGCGCGACAGGGAACTATGGCTACACCTTC.

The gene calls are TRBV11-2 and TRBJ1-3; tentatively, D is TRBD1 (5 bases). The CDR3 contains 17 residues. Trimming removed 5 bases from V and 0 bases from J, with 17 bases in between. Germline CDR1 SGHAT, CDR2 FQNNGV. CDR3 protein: CASSIRRDVSSGNTIYF. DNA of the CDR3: TGTGCCAGCAGCATCCGCCGGGACGTTAGCTCTGGAAACACCATATATTTT.